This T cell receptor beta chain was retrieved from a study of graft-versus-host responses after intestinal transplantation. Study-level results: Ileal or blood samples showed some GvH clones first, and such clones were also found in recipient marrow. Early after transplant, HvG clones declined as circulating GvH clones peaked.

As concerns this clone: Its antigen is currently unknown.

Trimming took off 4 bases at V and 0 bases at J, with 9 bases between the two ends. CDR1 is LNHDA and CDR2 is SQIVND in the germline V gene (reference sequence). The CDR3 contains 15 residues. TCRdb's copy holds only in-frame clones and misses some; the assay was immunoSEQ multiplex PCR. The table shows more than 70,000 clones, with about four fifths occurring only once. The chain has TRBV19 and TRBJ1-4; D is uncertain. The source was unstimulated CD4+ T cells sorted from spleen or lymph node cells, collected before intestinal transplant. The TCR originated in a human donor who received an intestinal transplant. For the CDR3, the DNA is TGTGCCAGTAGTACAGGCTCTGCAACTAATGAAAAACTGTTTTTT. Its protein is CASSTGSATNEKLFF.